The T cell receptor beta chain under discussion was sequenced for a study of blood T cell repertoires in COVID-19. Study at large: In each case, the material was cDNA or gDNA derived from T cells, B-cell-depleted T cells, or PBMCs.

This CDR3 has 15 amino acids. Germline CDR1 and CDR2: MGHDK and SYGVNS. V shed 5 bases and J shed 4 bases, with 17 bases lying between them. Profiled with immunoSEQ multiplex PCR; TCRdb holds only in-frame clones, not every one. The sample has approximately 140,000 clones; 70% to 85% are singletons. This clone was observed a handful of times. This TCR was recovered from an elderly woman with acute or convalescent COVID-19. The V gene is TRBV25-1, the J gene TRBJ2-5, with D uncertain. Sequenced: peripheral blood. The CDR3 loop reads CASSSSEVIRETQYF. The CDR3 nucleotides are TGTGCCAGCAGTTCCAGTGAGGTAATTAGAGAGACCCAGTACTTC.